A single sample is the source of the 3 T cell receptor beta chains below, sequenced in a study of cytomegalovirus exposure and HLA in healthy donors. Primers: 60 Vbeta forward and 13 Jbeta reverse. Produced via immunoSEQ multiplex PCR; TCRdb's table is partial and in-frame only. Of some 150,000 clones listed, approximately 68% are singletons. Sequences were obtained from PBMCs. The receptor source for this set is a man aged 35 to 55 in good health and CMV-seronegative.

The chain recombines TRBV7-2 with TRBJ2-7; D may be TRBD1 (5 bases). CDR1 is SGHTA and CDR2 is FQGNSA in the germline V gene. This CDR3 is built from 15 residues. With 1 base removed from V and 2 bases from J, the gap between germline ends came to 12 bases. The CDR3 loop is CASSLGGQVTYEQYF. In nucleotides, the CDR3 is TGTGCCAGCAGCTTAGGGGGCCAGGTGACCTACGAGCAGTACTTC.

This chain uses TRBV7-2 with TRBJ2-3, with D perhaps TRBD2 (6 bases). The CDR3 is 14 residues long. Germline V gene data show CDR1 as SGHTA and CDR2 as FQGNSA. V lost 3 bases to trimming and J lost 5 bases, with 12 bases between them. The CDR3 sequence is CASSFASARDTQYF. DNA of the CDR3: TGTGCCAGCAGCTTTGCTAGCGCCCGAGATACGCAGTATTTT. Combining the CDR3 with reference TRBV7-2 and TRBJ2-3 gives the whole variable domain GAGVSQSPSNKVTEKGKDVELRCDPISGHTALYWYRQSLGQGLEFLIYFQGNSAPDKSGLPSDRFSAERTGGSVSTLTIQRTQQEDSAVYLCASSFASARDTQYFGPGTRLTVL.

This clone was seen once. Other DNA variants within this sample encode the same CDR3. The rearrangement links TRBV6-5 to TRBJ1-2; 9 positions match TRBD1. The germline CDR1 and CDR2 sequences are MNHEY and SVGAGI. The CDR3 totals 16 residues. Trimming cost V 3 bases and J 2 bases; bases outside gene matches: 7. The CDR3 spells CASSYYFGQGNYGYTF. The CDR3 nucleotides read TGTGCCAGCAGTTATTACTTCGGACAGGGGAACTATGGCTACACCTTC.